This TCR beta chain was identified in a study of blood T cell repertoires in COVID-19. Study-level information: Researchers got acute and convalescent COVID-19 samples from the United States, Italy and Spain. Nucleic acid was either cDNA or gDNA, and it came from T cells, B-cell-depleted T cells, or PBMCs.

Under the authors' procedure: Counts of nucleated cells, estimated from reference gene primer amplification, were obtained. The table came from immunoSEQ multiplex PCR; TCRdb's copy has only in-frame clones and leaves some out. That table supplies the V and J calls and clone size; D and trimming were determined from the DNA. The sample holds 55,000 to 75,000 clones, over 70% seen once. This CDR3 is built from 18 residues. J lost 8 bases, V lost 0 bases, and 16 bases had no gene match. Germline CDR1 and CDR2: MGHRA and YSYEKL. The chain uses TRBV4-1 and TRBJ1-2; 9 bases line up with TRBD1. This TCR derives from a human donor in a cohort sampled during active COVID-19. The sequenced material came from peripheral blood. The CDR3 nucleotides are TGCGCCAGCAGCCAAGATTTGCCCTCGGGGACAGGGTTTCGCGGCTACACCTTC. Translated: CASSQDLPSGTGFRGYTF.